This T cell receptor beta chain was captured in a study of T-cell memory formation after mild COVID-19. Study-wide points: The CD4+ clones that contracted clustered mainly within CM and EM, and the CD8+ clones concentrated in EMRA.

V dropped 5 bases and J dropped 7; count of bases not matched to a gene: 12. Germline loops: CDR1 WNHNN, CDR2 SYGVQD (reference sequence). The CDR3 runs to 16 residues. Using its own MiXCR run on the 5' RACE reads, TCRdb lists one record per CDR3 protein. Of about 400,000 distinct CDR3 sequences listed, about 15% are singletons. This clonotype was observed a few times. Its specificity is not known. The receptor was isolated from a man between 18 and 35 years old who had mild COVID-19 (a few samples of this study predate the infection). Cell type and time point are not known. The genes are TRBV10-1 and TRBJ1-5; 9 nucleotides agree with TRBD1. The sample taken for sequencing was PBMCs or a T cell subset sorted from them (not recorded which). The DNA of the CDR3 is TGCGCCAGCAGTCTCGAGGGGACAGGGAAAGGCCAGCCCCAGCATTTT. Protein sequence: CASSLEGTGKGQPQHF.